These 15 T cell receptor beta chains were sequenced from one sample in a study of T-cell reconstitution after alpha-beta-depleted transplantation in children. A TCRbeta library incorporating unique molecular identifiers was prepared. TCRdb called the PCR reads again in MiXCR, with one record for every CDR3 protein. Seen here are about 500,000 distinct CDR3 sequences, 30% to 35% observed once, and the top ten hold 2.4%. This material consisted of PBMCs from the stem cell graft donor, taken from the stem cell graft. Every receptor here comes from a human donor who donated a stem cell graft to a child with aplastic anemia.

The CDR3 DNA sequence: TGTGCCAGCAGTGATCGGCCCAGCTCCTACGAGCAGTACGTC. Protein: CASSDRPSSYEQYV. The genes are TRBV6-4 and TRBJ2-7; D gene unclear. The V end was cut by 3 bases, the J end by 0 bases, with 9 bases between. The V gene's germline CDR1 is MRHNA and CDR2 SNTAGT. This CDR3 spans 14 amino acids.

The chain has TRBV14 and TRBJ2-3; tentatively, D is TRBD1 or TRBD2 (5 bases each). Germline V lookup: CDR1 SGHDN, CDR2 FVKESK. This CDR3 region has 13 residues. The germline V and J ends were trimmed by 5 bases and 2 bases, with 8 bases remaining between them. The DNA for the CDR3 is TGTGCCAGCAGCTGGGGGAACACAGATACGCAGTATTTT. This encodes CASSWGNTDTQYF.

This chain links TRBV18 with TRBJ2-3; D is ambiguous. V was shortened by 0 bases and J by 3 bases, with 7 bases between the two germline ends. The CDR3 is 14 residues long. CDR1 is KGHSH and CDR2 is LQKENI in the germline V gene. The CDR3 nucleotides read TGTGCCAGCTCACCACCCATGGGGACAGATACGCAGTATTTT. Encoded protein: CASSPPMGTDTQYF.

This clonotype came up a few times. The genes are TRBV7-2 and TRBJ2-1, with 9 bases matching TRBD2. The germline CDR1 and CDR2 sequences are SGHTA and FQGNSA. This CDR3 is 15 amino acids long. The trim removed 1 base at V and 7 bases at J, leaving 5 bases unmatched. CDR3 sequence reads: CASSLGDLAGNEQFF. The CDR3 bases are TGTGCCAGCAGCTTAGGCGACCTAGCGGGGAATGAGCAGTTCTTC.

The chain recombines TRBV9 with TRBJ2-2; 9 nucleotides align to TRBD2. The germline V gene has CDR1 SGDLS and CDR2 YYNGEE. J was trimmed by 4 bases and V by 3 bases; bases with no gene match: 13. This CDR3 spans 18 amino acids. CDR3 in DNA: TGTGCCAGCAGCGAACCCCTTAACGCGGGAGGGAGCACCGGGGAGCTGTTTTTT. Translated, it gives CASSEPLNAGGSTGELFF.

The V call is TRBV27, the J call TRBJ2-1; TRBD2 matches 9 bases. CDR1 is MNHEY, CDR2 SMNVEV, per germline (reference sequence). The CDR3 is 17 amino acids. After removal of 3 bases from V and 9 bases from J, the junction contained 15 bases not matched to a gene. The CDR3 DNA is TGTGCCAGCAGTTTTGATCTTGTAGCGGGAGAACCTCCTGAGCAGTTCTTC. It codes for CASSFDLVAGEPPEQFF.

This clonotype was counted ten times or more. The chain uses TRBV20-1 and TRBJ2-2; tentatively, D is TRBD2 (5 bases). The CDR3 totals 14 residues. V gave up 2 bases and J gave up 7 bases, with 14 bases separating them. Per germline, CDR1 DFQATT and CDR2 SNEGSKA (reference sequence). The CDR3 region has the DNA TGCAGTGCTAGACCCCTGGCAGGAGGCGGGGAGCTGTTTTTT. This codes for CSARPLAGGGELFF.

The V call is TRBV6-1, the J call TRBJ2-1, with D perhaps TRBD1 or TRBD2 (5 bases each). In germline, CDR1 is MNHNS, CDR2 SASEGT. V lost 1 base and J lost 7, with 8 bases in between. The CDR3 extends over 13 amino acids. CDR3 residues: CASSEVWGNEQFF. The CDR3 nucleotides read TGTGCCAGCAGTGAAGTCTGGGGGAATGAGCAGTTCTTC.

This clonotype was detected a few times. The chain joins TRBV12-3 or TRBV12-4 to TRBJ2-1; D ambiguous. Trimming shortened V by 2 bases and J by 10 bases, and 6 bases separated the two germline ends. The CDR3 covers 11 residues. The CDR3 region is CASSLQVEQFF. Written as DNA, the CDR3 is TGTGCCAGCAGTTTACAGGTAGAGCAGTTCTTC.

The chain uses TRBV7-9 and TRBJ2-1, with 8 nucleotides matching TRBD1. The CDR3 is 13 amino acids. V trimming: 6 bases; J trimming: 7 bases; junction bases outside the gene matches: 5. Germline CDR1 and CDR2: SEHNR and FQNEAQ (reference sequence). CDR3 coding DNA: TGTGCCAGCAGACACAGGGGGTGGAATGAGCAGTTCTTC. Translation gives CASRHRGWNEQFF.

V gene TRBV15 combines with J gene TRBJ2-3; tentative D call: TRBD2 (6 bases). CDR3 length: 14 amino acids. CDR1 and CDR2 from the germline V gene are LNHNV and YYDKDF (reference sequence). The V end lost 3 bases, the J end lost 9 bases, and 16 bases lay between the germline ends. The CDR3 sequence: CATSSRLDYQTQYF. CDR3 in DNA: TGTGCCACCAGCAGCCGACTGGACTATCAGACGCAGTATTTT.

The V gene is TRBV5-1, the J gene TRBJ1-1, with 10 bases fitting TRBD1. CDR3 length equals 16 residues. Germline values: CDR1 SGHRS, CDR2 YFSETQ. The ends lost 3 bases at V and 0 bases at J; junction bases unmatched: 5. The CDR3 protein is CASSSGQGNMNTEAFF. CDR3 DNA sequence: TGCGCCAGCAGCTCGGGACAGGGGAACATGAACACTGAAGCTTTCTTT.

The V call is TRBV20-1, the J call TRBJ1-4; perhaps TRBD1 as D (5 bases). Looked up from germline, CDR1 is DFQATT and CDR2 is SNEGSKA (reference sequence). The CDR3 totals 13 residues. V lost 7 bases, J lost 4 bases, and 13 bases lay in between. The chain's CDR3 is CSVPGRHNEKLFF. CDR3 DNA sequence: TGCAGTGTACCGGGACGGCATAATGAAAAACTGTTTTTT.

This clonotype was detected only a few times. The J gene is TRBJ2-1, the V gene TRBV5-1; possibly TRBD1 for D (6 bases). The CDR3 totals 13 residues. The germline CDR1 and CDR2 sequences are SGHRS and YFSETQ. Trimming removed 4 bases from V and 12 bases from J, with 17 bases in between. The CDR3 DNA follows: TGCGCCAGCAGCCTCGGGACATCAAGCCTGCAGTTCTTC. Its translation is CASSLGTSSLQFF. The complete variable domain, with remaining parts taken from reference TRBV5-1 and TRBJ2-1, reads KAGVTQTPRYLIKTRGQQVTLSCSPISGHRSVSWYQQTPGQGLQFLFEYFSETQRNKGNFPGRFSGRQFSNSRSEMNVSTLELGDSALYLCASSLGTSSLQFFGPGTRLTVL.

This clonotype showed up just once. The V call is TRBV4-2, the J call TRBJ2-4, with 7 bases that match TRBD1. The CDR3 consists of 13 residues. V lost 3 bases, J lost 16 bases, and 12 bases stayed unmatched. From germline, CDR1 is LGHNA and CDR2 YNFKEQ. Here the CDR3 reads CASSQEIRDRFYF. The CDR3 DNA reads TGTGCCAGCAGCCAGGAAATACGGGACAGATTCTACTTC.